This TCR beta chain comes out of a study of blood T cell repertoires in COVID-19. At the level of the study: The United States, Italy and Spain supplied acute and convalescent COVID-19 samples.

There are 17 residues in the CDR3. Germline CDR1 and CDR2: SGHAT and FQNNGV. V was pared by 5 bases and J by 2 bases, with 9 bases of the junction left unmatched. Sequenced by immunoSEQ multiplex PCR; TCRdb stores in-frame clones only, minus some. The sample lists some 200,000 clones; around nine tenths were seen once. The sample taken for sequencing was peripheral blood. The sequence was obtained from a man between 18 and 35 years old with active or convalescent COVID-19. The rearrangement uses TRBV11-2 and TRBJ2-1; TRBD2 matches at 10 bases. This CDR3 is CASSAFPGLATYNEQFF. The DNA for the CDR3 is TGTGCCAGCAGCGCATTTCCGGGACTAGCGACCTACAATGAGCAGTTCTTC.